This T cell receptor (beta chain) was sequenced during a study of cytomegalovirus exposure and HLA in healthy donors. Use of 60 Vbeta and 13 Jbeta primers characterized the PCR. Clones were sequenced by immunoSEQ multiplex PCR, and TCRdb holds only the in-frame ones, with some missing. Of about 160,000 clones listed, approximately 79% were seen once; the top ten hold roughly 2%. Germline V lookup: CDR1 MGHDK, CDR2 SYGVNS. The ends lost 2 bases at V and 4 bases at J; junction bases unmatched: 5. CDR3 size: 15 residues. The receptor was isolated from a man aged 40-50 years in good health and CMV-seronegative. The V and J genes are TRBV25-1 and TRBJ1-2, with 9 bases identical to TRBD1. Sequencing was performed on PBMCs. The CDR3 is CASSEVETGGYGYTF. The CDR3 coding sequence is TGTGCCAGCAGTGAAGTCGAGACAGGGGGCTATGGCTACACCTTC.